This record looks at one T cell receptor beta chain sequence and its context. The source of the sample is a study of tumor and adjacent non-tumor tissue in lung cancer. Germline V lookup: CDR1 MNHEY, CDR2 SVGAGI. The CDR3 runs to 17 residues. V was trimmed by 6 bases and J by 3 bases, leaving 21 bases between them. The template was RNA from unsorted bulk tissue. Three rounds of nested PCR, following a modified ARM-PCR protocol, produced the TCRbeta library. A single record per CDR3 protein comes from TCRdb applying MiXCR to the multiplex PCR reads. The sample lists approximately 79,000 distinct CDR3 sequences, 72% occurring once.

The source material was lung tumor tissue. The chain is built from TRBV6-5 and TRBJ1-3, with D unresolved. The TCR sequence derives from a woman between 40 and 55 years old with non-small cell lung cancer. CDR3 DNA: TGTGCCAGCAGCTCCAGTCCGAGAGGGCTTTTTGGAAACACCATATATTTT. This gives the protein CASSSSPRGLFGNTIYF.